This is a list of T cell receptor beta chains from one sample in a study of metastatic and nonmetastatic thyroid tumors. TCRdb reanalyzed the PCR reads with MiXCR. This table has approximately 31,000 clones, 18% appearing once. The specimen was blood. Receptors originate from a female donor with papillary thyroid cancer or a benign thyroid nodule (not recorded which). Some clones in this sample may be carry-over from other donors' samples. CDR3s include the opening cysteine and the closing phenylalanine or tryptophan. D genes are given only for firm matches. Part of the rows lack a size; the others show once, few, many or a class for expanded clones.

clone_size | d_call | j_call | v_call | cdr3_aa | cdr3_nt
many | - | TRBJ1-5 | TRBV29-1 | CSVQPEGGRGQPQHF | TGCAGCGTCCAACCCGAGGGGGGTCGGGGTCAGCCCCAGCATTTT
- | TRBD1 | TRBJ2-3 | TRBV20-1 | CSANRGQGRSDTQYF | TGCAGTGCTAACCGCGGACAGGGGAGGTCGGATACGCAGTATTTT
medium-sized | - | TRBJ2-7 | TRBV12-3/TRBV12-4 | CASTQGVPYEQYF | TGTGCCAGCACACAAGGGGTCCCCTACGAGCAGTACTTC
medium-sized | - | TRBJ1-6 | TRBV6-1 | CASSPRGAGGSPLHF | TGTGCCAGCAGCCCTCGGGGAGCGGGGGGTTCACCCCTCCACTTT
many | - | TRBJ2-7 | TRBV4-1 | CASSQDLRAEYEQYF | TGCGCCAGCAGCCAAGATCTACGGGCAGAGTACGAGCAGTACTTC
once | TRBD1 | TRBJ1-5 | TRBV7-3 | CARSRGTGPHNQPQHF | TGTGCCAGAAGCAGAGGGACAGGGCCTCACAATCAGCCCCAGCATTTT
many | - | TRBJ1-6 | TRBV10-2 | CATAGSYNSPLHF | TGCGCCACGGCTGGCTCCTATAATTCACCCCTCCACTTT
few | - | TRBJ2-2 | TRBV10-3 | CAIIVPNTGELLF | TGTGCCATCATTGTCCCAAACACCGGGGAGCTGCTTTTT
medium-sized | - | TRBJ2-7 | TRBV27 | CASRWMDEQYF | TGTGCCAGCAGATGGATGGACGAGCAGTACTTC
many | - | TRBJ1-1 | TRBV12-3/TRBV12-4 | CASSDQGRMNTEAFF | TGTGCCAGCAGTGACCAGGGGCGCATGAACACTGAAGCTTTCTTT
many | - | TRBJ2-5 | TRBV9 | CASSADGKGAQYF | TGTGCCAGCAGCGCCGACGGAAAGGGGGCCCAGTACTTC
many | - | TRBJ1-2 | TRBV7-9 | CASSLKGDYGYTF | TGTGCCAGCAGCTTAAAAGGCGACTATGGCTACACCTTC
many | - | TRBJ2-1 | TRBV5-8 | CASTPGFRNEQFF | TGTGCCAGCACCCCCGGATTCAGAAATGAGCAGTTCTTC
- | TRBD1 | TRBJ2-6 | TRBV7-8 | CASSHRGLDLSVANVLTF | TGTGCCAGCAGCCACAGGGGGCTCGACCTCTCTGTGGCCAACGTCCTGACTTTC
many | TRBD1 | TRBJ2-1 | TRBV28 | CASSLLWTGKYIDEQFF | TGTGCCAGCAGTTTATTATGGACAGGGAAGTATATAGATGAGCAGTTCTTC
- | - | TRBJ2-1 | TRBV2 | CASSEALLSGVYNEQFF | TGTGCCAGCAGTGAAGCGCTACTATCTGGGGTATATAATGAGCAGTTCTTC
many | TRBD2 | TRBJ2-1 | TRBV20-1 | CSARESLLGRANEQFF | TGCAGTGCTAGAGAGTCGTTACTAGGGAGGGCCAATGAGCAGTTCTTC
few | - | TRBJ2-7 | TRBV7-2 | CASSLAAGANEQYF | TGTGCCAGCAGCTTAGCGGCAGGGGCTAACGAGCAGTACTTC
many | - | TRBJ1-5 | TRBV10-1 | CASTLGGQGQNNQPQHF | TGCGCCAGCACCTTGGGGGGGCAGGGCCAAAACAATCAGCCCCAGCATTTT
many | TRBD2 | TRBJ2-7 | TRBV9 | CASSGLGGSGSSYEQYF | TGTGCCAGCAGCGGGCTTGGTGGTAGCGGGAGCTCCTACGAGCAGTACTTC
many | TRBD2 | TRBJ2-1 | TRBV7-8 | CASSFSSGMDLFSYNEQFF | TGTGCCAGCAGCTTCTCCAGCGGGATGGACCTCTTCTCCTACAATGAGCAGTTCTTC
- | TRBD1 | TRBJ1-1 | TRBV20-1 | CSARRQGETEAFF | TGCAGTGCTAGGAGGCAGGGGGAGACTGAAGCTTTCTTT
medium-sized | TRBD1 | TRBJ1-3 | TRBV28 | CASSLGQGDTIYF | TGTGCCAGCAGTCTTGGACAGGGTGACACCATATATTTT
- | - | TRBJ2-2 | TRBV13 | CASSLTITGELFF | TGTGCCAGCAGTTTGACTATCACCGGGGAGCTGTTTTTT
many | - | TRBJ2-4 | TRBV4-2 | CASSQDLADGPNIQYF | TGTGCCAGCAGCCAAGATTTAGCGGATGGCCCAAACATTCAGTACTTC
- | TRBD2 | TRBJ2-1 | TRBV6-1 | CASLHPGLGTSQIF | TGTGCCAGCCTCCATCCGGGACTAGGGACCTCACAGATCTTC
many | TRBD1 | TRBJ2-1 | TRBV12-3/TRBV12-4 | CASSVRDRGYQFF | TGTGCCAGCAGTGTACGGGACAGGGGATATCAGTTCTTC
many | - | TRBJ2-5 | TRBV6-1 | CASSGPRQETQYF | TGTGCCAGCAGTGGCCCACGACAAGAGACCCAGTACTTC
many | - | TRBJ2-3 | TRBV16 | CASSQFGQDTQYF | TGTGCCAGCAGCCAATTCGGCCAAGATACGCAGTATTTT
many | - | TRBJ2-7 | TRBV6-2/TRBV6-3 | CASSPRRFEVYEQYF | TGTGCCAGCAGCCCCCGGAGATTTGAGGTCTACGAGCAGTACTTC
- | TRBD1 | TRBJ2-5 | TRBV11-3 | CASSTRTGMFGETQYF | TGTGCCAGCAGCACCCGGACAGGTATGTTTGGAGAGACCCAGTACTTC
many | - | TRBJ1-2 | TRBV5-1 | CASSPSGTADYGYTF | TGCGCCAGCAGCCCCTCTGGGACGGCTGACTATGGCTACACCTTC
- | - | TRBJ1-2 | TRBV7-3 | CASSSLGTDYGYTF | TGTGCCAGCAGCTCTCTAGGGACGGATTATGGCTACACCTTC
many | - | TRBJ2-7 | TRBV2 | CASTWTPTYEQYF | TGTGCCAGCACTTGGACGCCTACCTACGAGCAGTACTTC
many | TRBD2 | TRBJ2-5 | TRBV2 | CASRPGGGGGETQYF | TGTGCCAGCAGACCGGGTGGGGGGGGAGGAGAGACCCAGTACTTC
many | TRBD1 | TRBJ2-7 | TRBV7-2 | CASSSSPGQGNEQYF | TGTGCCAGCAGCTCATCCCCGGGACAGGGGAACGAGCAGTACTTC
- | - | TRBJ2-1 | TRBV29-1 | CSVRPRGNEQFF | TGCAGCGTCCGCCCTAGGGGGAATGAGCAGTTCTTC
many | - | TRBJ2-1 | TRBV9 | CASSEVAHSNEQFF | TGTGCCAGCAGCGAAGTAGCGCACAGCAATGAGCAGTTCTTC
many | - | TRBJ1-2 | TRBV5-8 | CASSLMSGTYGYTF | TGTGCCAGCAGCTTGATGTCAGGAACCTATGGCTACACCTTC
- | TRBD2 | TRBJ2-7 | TRBV6-1 | CASSTGLESDEQYF | TGTGCCAGCAGTACAGGACTAGAAAGTGACGAGCAGTACTTC
- | - | TRBJ2-7 | TRBV11-2 | CASSSLGESGETIYEQYF | TGTGCCAGCAGCTCCCTGGGCGAATCGGGAGAAACAATCTACGAGCAGTACTTC
many | TRBD2 | TRBJ2-3 | TRBV2 | CASSGGTSGFSTDTQYF | TGTGCCAGCAGTGGCGGGACTAGCGGGTTTAGCACAGATACGCAGTATTTT
few | - | TRBJ1-6 | TRBV2 | CASSEQPGYNSPLHF | TGTGCCAGCAGTGAACAACCAGGGTATAATTCACCCCTCCACTTT
few | - | TRBJ2-7 | TRBV12-3/TRBV12-4 | CASSPTGRDEQYF | TGTGCCAGCAGCCCAACAGGTCGGGACGAGCAGTACTTC
many | - | TRBJ2-1 | TRBV2 | CASSGENEQFF | TGTGCCAGCAGTGGGGAAAATGAGCAGTTCTTC
- | - | TRBJ1-5 | TRBV19 | CASSTRGGAVQPQHF | TGTGCCAGTAGTACTAGGGGCGGCGCAGTACAGCCCCAGCATTTT
many | TRBD2 | TRBJ2-7 | TRBV5-1 | CASSLVAGGWEQYF | TGCGCCAGCAGCTTGGTGGCGGGAGGATGGGAGCAGTACTTC
many | - | TRBJ2-1 | TRBV30 | CASDWGMAYNEQFF | TGTGCCTCTGATTGGGGGATGGCCTACAATGAGCAGTTCTTC